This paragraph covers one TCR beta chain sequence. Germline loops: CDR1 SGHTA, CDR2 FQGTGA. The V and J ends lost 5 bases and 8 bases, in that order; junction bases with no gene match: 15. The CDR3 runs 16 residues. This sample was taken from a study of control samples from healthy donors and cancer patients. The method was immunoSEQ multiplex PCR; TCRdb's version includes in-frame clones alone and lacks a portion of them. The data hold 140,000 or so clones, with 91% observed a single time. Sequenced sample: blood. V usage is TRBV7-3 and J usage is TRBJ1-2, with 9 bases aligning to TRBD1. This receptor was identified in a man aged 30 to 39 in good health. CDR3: CASSPRRDRVGGGYTF. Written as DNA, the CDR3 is TGTGCCAGCAGCCCTAGGCGGGACAGGGTAGGCGGGGGCTACACCTTC.